Listed below are T cell receptor beta chains from one sample, sequenced in a study of cytomegalovirus exposure and HLA in healthy donors. The protocol was immunoSEQ multiplex PCR, while the TCRdb copy is restricted to in-frame clones and leaves out a portion. Seen here are about 180,000 clones, around four fifths observed once, and the top ten hold approximately 1.4%. Sequencing used PBMCs. These receptors originate from a man aged 25-40 years in good health and CMV-seronegative. CDR3s include the opening cysteine and the closing phenylalanine or tryptophan. The D gene is left open where the match is weak. The size of a clone is reported for some rows only, either as once, few or many, or as a class for expanded clones.

>TRBD2|TRBJ2-1|17|TRBV5-4|NA
TGTGCCAGCAGCTTGGCCCGGACTAGCAACGACTACAATGAGCAGTTCTTC
CASSLARTSNDYNEQFF
>TRBD2|TRBJ2-5|14|TRBV29-1|NA
TGCAGCGTTGTTCCTAGCGGGAGATGGGAGACCCAGTACTTC
CSVVPSGRWETQYF
>TRBD2|TRBJ2-2|14|TRBV6-1|NA
TGTGCCAGCAGTGAAGGGAGCGGGGGCGGGGAGCTGTTTTTT
CASSEGSGGGELFF
>TRBD1|TRBJ1-5|14|TRBV6-1|few
TGTGCCAGCAGGGGCACAGGGGGCAATCAGCCCCAGCATTTT
CASRGTGGNQPQHF
>NA|TRBJ2-2|15|TRBV27|NA
TGTGCCAGCAGTTTGCTAGGACAGAATACCGGGGAGCTGTTTTTT
CASSLLGQNTGELFF
>TRBD1|TRBJ1-5|17|TRBV27|NA
TGTGCCAGCAGGGGGCCCGAGGGGACAGATAGCAATCAGCCCCAGCATTTT
CASRGPEGTDSNQPQHF
>NA|TRBJ2-3|15|TRBV5-1|NA
TGCGCCAGCAGACGAGGGGACTCCCTCACAGATACGCAGTATTTT
CASRRGDSLTDTQYF
>TRBD1|TRBJ1-5|15|TRBV9|NA
TGTGCCAGCAGCGCAGGGGGGACAGTTAATCAGCCCCAGCATTTT
CASSAGGTVNQPQHF
>NA|TRBJ2-1|17|TRBV4-2|NA
TGTGCCAGCAGCCAAGATCTGGGGGCCAGTATATCCAATGAGCAGTTCTTC
CASSQDLGASISNEQFF
>NA|TRBJ2-3|16|TRBV6-5|few
TGTGCCAGCAGTTACCGCGTGAGGTTTTCCACAGATACGCAGTATTTT
CASSYRVRFSTDTQYF
>NA|TRBJ1-3|17|TRBV29-1|NA
TGCAGCGCCGTCGGCAGGGTCGAGGGGGATTTTGGAAACACCATATATTTT
CSAVGRVEGDFGNTIYF
>TRBD1|TRBJ2-3|16|TRBV5-1|NA
TGCGCCAGCAGCTTGCGTTCGACAGGGACCGCAGATACGCAGTATTTT
CASSLRSTGTADTQYF
>TRBD2|TRBJ2-1|18|TRBV18|NA
TGTGCCAGCTCCCCCGGCGGACTAGCGGGGGGACTTTACAATGAGCAGTTCTTC
CASSPGGLAGGLYNEQFF
>NA|TRBJ2-5|13|TRBV10-1|NA
TGCGCCAGCAGTGCCTCACAGTTGGGGACCCAGTACTTC
CASSASQLGTQYF
>NA|TRBJ1-1|14|TRBV7-2|NA
TGTGCCAGCAGCCAGGCGACACCGAACACTGAAGCTTTCTTT
CASSQATPNTEAFF
>NA|TRBJ2-3|16|TRBV9|NA
TGTGCCAGCAGCGTAGGGGGACAACTGAGCACAGATACGCAGTATTTT
CASSVGGQLSTDTQYF
>NA|TRBJ1-5|15|TRBV2|NA
TGTGCCAGCACGGTAGAAGGGGCTAGCAATCAGCCCCAGCATTTT
CASTVEGASNQPQHF
>NA|TRBJ1-1|14|TRBV6-1|NA
TGTGCCAGCAGCCCTACAGCTTTGAACACTGAAGCTTTCTTT
CASSPTALNTEAFF
>NA|TRBJ1-4|15|TRBV7-9|NA
TGTGCCAGCAGCCTTCAGGGGTATTCGGGTGAAAAACTGTTTTTT
CASSLQGYSGEKLFF
>NA|TRBJ2-5|12|TRBV7-9|NA
TGTTCCAGCAGCCCTCCCTCGGAGACCCAGTACTTC
CSSSPPSETQYF
>NA|TRBJ1-1|14|TRBV10-2|NA
TGCGCCACGGGCACGATCGACAGGAACACTGAAGCTTTCTTT
CATGTIDRNTEAFF
>TRBD1|TRBJ1-2|14|TRBV30|NA
TGTGCCTGGATTGGAGGGACAGGGAACTATGGCTACACCTTC
CAWIGGTGNYGYTF
>TRBD2|TRBJ2-3|15|TRBV2|NA
TGTGCCAGCAGAGGAAGGACTAGCGAGGCAGATACGCAGTATTTT
CASRGRTSEADTQYF
>NA|TRBJ1-1|14|TRBV4-3|NA
TGCGCCAGCAGCCCTGTTACAGGGAACACTGAAGCTTTCTTT
CASSPVTGNTEAFF
>TRBD1|TRBJ1-2|14|TRBV7-6|NA
TGTGCCAGCAGCTATAACAGGGGCCAGTATGGCTACACCTTC
CASSYNRGQYGYTF
>TRBD1|TRBJ2-7|15|TRBV27|NA
TGTGCCAGCAGCCCGACAGGGGAAAAAACCTACGAGCAGTACTTC
CASSPTGEKTYEQYF
>TRBD1|TRBJ2-7|15|TRBV19|NA
TGTGCCAGTAGCATAGGGACAGGGGGCAGCTACGAGCAGTACTTC
CASSIGTGGSYEQYF
>NA|TRBJ1-5|15|TRBV15|NA
TGTGCCACCAGCAGAGACCCGGACACCTCACAGCCCCAGCATTTT
CATSRDPDTSQPQHF
>NA|TRBJ1-1|13|TRBV10-1|NA
TGCGCCAGCAGTGATATAATAAACACTGAAGCTTTCTTT
CASSDIINTEAFF
>TRBD1|TRBJ2-3|15|TRBV10-1|NA
TGCGCCAGCCGCGGACAGGGTGTCGGCACAGATACGCAGTATTTT
CASRGQGVGTDTQYF
>NA|TRBJ2-3|14|TRBV28|once
TGTGCCACCATCGGGTTGGGTCTGTCAGATACGCAGTATTTT
CATIGLGLSDTQYF
>NA|TRBJ2-3|15|TRBV6-6|few
TGTGCCAGCAGTTTGAGACACCCCCAGGCAGATACGCAGTATTTT
CASSLRHPQADTQYF
>TRBD2|TRBJ2-5|15|TRBV4-1|few
TGCGCCAGCAGCCGCCTAGCGGGGGGGCCAGAGACCCAGTACTTC
CASSRLAGGPETQYF
>NA|TRBJ1-2|13|TRBV28|once
TGTGCCAGCAGTTTAAGACAGATAAATGGCTACACCTTC
CASSLRQINGYTF
>NA|TRBJ2-7|16|TRBV21-1|few
TGTGCCAGCAGCAACCCTCTAGCGGGAGAAGTCTACGAGCAGTACTTC
CASSNPLAGEVYEQYF
>NA|TRBJ2-3|13|TRBV10-1|NA
TGCGCCAGCAGCGCCCGTAGTGTGGATACGCAGTATTTT
CASSARSVDTQYF
>NA|TRBJ2-3|16|TRBV9|NA
TGTGCCAGCAGCTACTACGGGACTCACAACACAGATACGCAGTATTTT
CASSYYGTHNTDTQYF
>TRBD1|TRBJ1-1|13|TRBV6-5|NA
TGTGCCAGCACCGACAGGGTGAACACTGAAGCTTTCTTT
CASTDRVNTEAFF
>NA|TRBJ1-4|12|TRBV9|NA
TGTGCCAGCAGCGTAGAGGGGGAAAAACTGTTTTTT
CASSVEGEKLFF
>NA|TRBJ1-1|14|TRBV9|once
TGTGCCAGCAGCGTAGGTGGGGGGAGCACTGAAGCTTTCTTT
CASSVGGGSTEAFF
>NA|TRBJ2-2|14|TRBV19|NA
TGTGCCAGTAGTATAACGGGTTACACCGGGGAGCTGTTTTTT
CASSITGYTGELFF
>TRBD2|TRBJ2-1|17|TRBV27|NA
TGTGCCAGCAGTTTACCAATTAGCGGGTTAAGGGCCAATGAGCAGTTCTTC
CASSLPISGLRANEQFF
>NA|TRBJ1-4|15|TRBV4-3|NA
TGCGCCAGCAGCCAAGGTCAGGGTCTATATGAAAAACTGTTTTTT
CASSQGQGLYEKLFF
>TRBD2|TRBJ2-7|18|TRBV5-6|NA
TGTGCCAGCAGCCGGGGTAGCGGGGGGGGTACTTGGACCTACGAGCAGTACTTC
CASSRGSGGGTWTYEQYF
>NA|TRBJ2-6|17|TRBV28|NA
TGTGCCAGCAGTTTATCAGGGATCGTGTCTGGGGCCAACGTCCTGACTTTC
CASSLSGIVSGANVLTF
>TRBD1|TRBJ1-1|12|TRBV6-5|NA
TGTGCCAGCAGTTATGCAGGGGACAGAGCTTTCTTT
CASSYAGDRAFF
>TRBD1|TRBJ2-7|16|TRBV2|NA
TGTGCCAGCAGCGATCCCCGACAGGGTGACTCCTACGAGCAGTACTTC
CASSDPRQGDSYEQYF
>NA|TRBJ2-1|12|TRBV2|NA
TGTGCCAGCAGGCCGGGCGGGCTTGGGCAGTTCTTC
CASRPGGLGQFF
>NA|TRBJ2-7|13|TRBV2|once
NA
CASSVGQGAPRYF
>NA|TRBJ2-5|15|TRBV5-1|NA
TGCGCCAGCAGCTTGGATTCAGGGTTTCAAGAGACCCAGTACTTC
CASSLDSGFQETQYF
>NA|TRBJ2-7|13|TRBV7-2|few
TGTGCCAGCAGCCCCCTGGGGGCCTTCGAGCAGTACTTC
CASSPLGAFEQYF
>TRBD2|TRBJ2-2|17|TRBV7-2|few
TGTGCCAGCAGCTTATCGGGACTAGCGGAAAACACCGGGGAGCTGTTTTTT
CASSLSGLAENTGELFF
>TRBD2|TRBJ2-7|15|TRBV2|NA
TGTGCCAGCAGATTCGTTTTAGCGGGGGCCTACGAGCAGTACTTC
CASRFVLAGAYEQYF
>TRBD1|TRBJ1-6|15|TRBV19|NA
TGTGCCAGTAGTATTGATGGGACAGGGATTGCACCCCTCCACTTT
CASSIDGTGIAPLHF